The 15 T cell receptor beta chains in this list originate from one sample, sequenced in a study of cytomegalovirus exposure and HLA in healthy donors. 13 Jbeta primers and 60 Vbeta primers were used for the PCR. Data came from immunoSEQ multiplex PCR; TCRdb stores just in-frame clones and leaves some out. The table has about 59,000 clones, about 80% seen once. The sample taken for sequencing was PBMCs. The source of these receptors is a human donor in good health.

This clone was counted once. The J gene is TRBJ2-7, the V gene TRBV5-4; 8 bases fit TRBD2. The CDR3 spans 14 residues. Trimming cost V 4 bases and J 7 bases; bases outside gene matches: 10. Germline assignment: CDR1 SGHNT and CDR2 YYREEE (reference sequence). CDR3 region: CASSRQSGSDEQYF. The CDR3 DNA sequence: TGTGCCAGCAGCCGTCAAAGCGGGAGCGATGAGCAGTACTTC.

The rearrangement uses TRBV4-3 and TRBJ1-2; 9 bases are a match to TRBD1. The CDR3 has 15 residues. Looked up from germline, CDR1 is LGHNA and CDR2 is YSLEER. Trimming at V came to 5 bases and at J to 2 bases, leaving 6 bases not matched to a gene. This CDR3 reads CASSVRDRANYGYTF. The CDR3 DNA sequence: TGCGCCAGCAGCGTCCGGGACAGGGCGAACTATGGCTACACCTTC.

This chain joins TRBV11-2 and TRBJ2-7; D may be TRBD1 (5 bases). The V end was cut by 2 bases, the J end by 3 bases, with 11 bases between. CDR3 length equals 14 residues. Looked up from germline, CDR1 is SGHAT and CDR2 is FQNNGV. This CDR3 reads CASSLTETVYEQYF. In DNA, the CDR3 is TGTGCCAGCAGCTTAACTGAGACAGTCTACGAGCAGTACTTC.

J is TRBJ2-5 and V is TRBV7-2; 14 positions agree with TRBD2. This CDR3 region has 17 residues. The V gene end was trimmed by 1 base and the J gene end by 4 bases; junction bases not matched to a gene: 5. Germline CDR1 reads SGHTA; CDR2 reads FQGNSA. The CDR3 region has the DNA TGTGCCAGCAGCTTAGAAGGACTAGCGGGGGGTGGAGAGACCCAGTACTTC. Translated: CASSLEGLAGGGETQYF.

The gene calls are TRBV4-3 and TRBJ2-3; D not resolved. The CDR3 loop spans 15 amino acids. The ends were cut back, 1 base at V and 0 bases at J, with 8 bases in the middle. CDR1 LGHNA and CDR2 YSLEER come from the germline V gene. CDR3 sequence: CASSQGSGSTDTQYF. CDR3 in DNA: TGCGCCAGCAGCCAAGGATCCGGTAGCACAGATACGCAGTATTTT.

J is TRBJ2-7 and V is TRBV11-3; possible D gene TRBD2, 5 bases. The CDR3 is made up of 15 amino acids. Trimming took 0 bases from V and 1 from J, leaving 10 bases between them. CDR1 and CDR2 from the germline V gene are SGHNT and YENEEA. The CDR3 DNA sequence: TGTGCCAGCAGCTTAGATTCCGGGGAGTCCTACGAGCAGTACTTC. It codes for CASSLDSGESYEQYF.

This clone was observed a single time. The rearrangement links TRBV2 to TRBJ2-3; D unclear. From germline, CDR1 is SNHLY and CDR2 FYNNEI. This CDR3 region has 15 residues. In DNA, the CDR3 is TGTGCTTACCTCAGGAACCTAATAGACACAGATACGCAGTATTTT. Its protein is CAYLRNLIDTDTQYF.

The rearrangement uses TRBV11-2 and TRBJ2-1, with D unresolved. Trimming pared 5 bases from V and 0 bases from J, leaving 8 bases between. The germline CDR1 and CDR2 sequences are SGHAT and FQNNGV. The CDR3 consists of 14 residues. The CDR3 loop is CASSLQSSYNEQFF. The CDR3 DNA sequence: TGTGCCAGCAGCCTACAGAGCTCCTACAATGAGCAGTTCTTC.

This chain links TRBV4-1 with TRBJ1-5, with D unclear. Trimming took off 3 bases at V and 0 bases at J, with 9 bases between the two ends. This CDR3 spans 15 amino acids. Germline assignment: CDR1 MGHRA and CDR2 YSYEKL. CDR3 nucleotides: TGCGCCAGCAGCCACCGGGTGGTTAGCAATCAGCCCCAGCATTTT. Amino acids: CASSHRVVSNQPQHF.

J is TRBJ2-3 and V is TRBV6-4; TRBD2 matches at 7 bases. The germline V gene has CDR1 MRHNA and CDR2 SNTAGT. V shed 3 bases and J 4 bases; nucleotides not matched to a gene: 4. This CDR3 has 14 amino acids. This chain's CDR3 is CASSEREGPDTQYF. Here the CDR3 DNA reads TGTGCCAGCAGTGAAAGGGAGGGCCCAGATACGCAGTATTTT.

The chain couples TRBV29-1 to TRBJ2-1, with TRBD2 matching 13 bases. V dropped 7 bases and J dropped 9; count of bases not matched to a gene: 15. CDR1 SQVTM and CDR2 ANQGSEA come from the germline V gene. The CDR3 runs 16 residues. CDR3 nucleotides: TGCAGCGCAACCGGGACTAGCGGGGTAGTACAAACTGAGCAGTTCTTC. Translated: CSATGTSGVVQTEQFF.

V gene TRBV7-6 combines with J gene TRBJ2-3; 8 nucleotides agree with TRBD2. V shed 5 bases and J 5 bases; nucleotides not matched to a gene: 6. The CDR3 totals 14 residues. The V gene's germline CDR1 is SGHVS and CDR2 FNYEAQ. The CDR3 DNA follows: TGTGCCAGCAGCCTGAGCGGGGGTGTAGATACGCAGTATTTT. It translates to CASSLSGGVDTQYF.

The CDR3 loop is CASSFGAGTSREQYF. DNA of the CDR3: TGTGCCAGCAGCTTCGGAGCCGGGACTAGCCGCGAGCAGTACTTC. The V call is TRBV7-2, the J call TRBJ2-7; 9 bases are shared with TRBD2. Germline V gene sequence: CDR1 SGHTA, CDR2 FQGNSA. J was trimmed by 6 bases and V by 3 bases; bases with no gene match: 9. This CDR3 has 15 residues.

J is TRBJ2-2 and V is TRBV10-1; perhaps TRBD2 as D (5 bases). Germline-derived CDR1 and CDR2 are WNHNN and SYGVQD (reference sequence). Between the trimmed V and J ends, which lost 5 bases and 3 bases, there was a span of 10 bases. The CDR3 consists of 14 residues. The CDR3 protein is CASSPGIHTGELFF. CDR3 sequence (DNA): TGCGCCAGCAGTCCCGGGATCCACACCGGGGAGCTGTTTTTT.

The chain recombines TRBV4-3 with TRBJ2-1; 11 nucleotides agree with TRBD2. V was clipped by 0 bases and J by 15 bases; unmatched bases: 7. The CDR3 covers 14 residues. The germline gives CDR1 LGHNA, CDR2 YSLEER. The CDR3 DNA is TGCGCCAGCAGCCAAGAACTAGCGGGAGTGGAGAGGTTCTTC. Amino acid sequence: CASSQELAGVERFF.